Each of the 15 T cell receptor beta chains below was sequenced from the same sample in a study of T cell repertoires in cytomegalovirus infection. TCRdb re-derived calls from the reads in MiXCR, one entry per CDR3 protein. The sample consists of fewer than 300,000 distinct CDR3 sequences, roughly 23% of them appearing once. Sample: PBMCs. The receptors originated from a human donor in good health (CMV status not recorded). Some clones in this sample may be carry-over from other donors' samples.

In this sample, this clonotype turned up many times. V and J are TRBV6-1 and TRBJ2-1; D may be TRBD1 (6 bases). CDR1 MNHNS and CDR2 SASEGT come from the germline V gene. V was trimmed by 5 bases and J by 9 bases, leaving 11 bases between them. This CDR3 is 12 amino acids long. The CDR3 loop is CASSQGRTEQFF. DNA for the CDR3: TGTGCCAGCAGTCAGGGGCGGACTGAGCAGTTCTTC.

The chain uses TRBV29-1 and TRBJ1-2; D gene uncertain. Trimming stripped 2 bases from V and 6 bases from J, with 4 bases between. The CDR3 sequence is 10 residues long. CDR1 is SQVTM and CDR2 is ANQGSEA in the germline V gene. Written as DNA, the CDR3 is TGCAGCGTTGAACAGAATGGCTACACCTTC. Amino acids: CSVEQNGYTF.

The chain has TRBV4-1 and TRBJ1-1; 8 bases align to TRBD1. Germline CDR1 and CDR2: MGHRA and YSYEKL. The CDR3 runs 16 residues. V lost 3 bases to trimming and J lost 4 bases; unmatched junction nucleotides: 10. This CDR3 reads CASSHDRGSLGTEAFF. The CDR3 nucleotides are TGCGCCAGCAGCCACGACAGGGGCTCTCTAGGCACTGAAGCTTTCTTT.

This clonotype was found a few times. The rearrangement links TRBV12-3 or TRBV12-4 to TRBJ1-1; no clear D gene. CDR3 length: 13 residues. Trimming removed 6 bases at V and 0 bases at J, with 8 bases between. CDR3 in DNA: TGTGCCAGCAGCCCTCCATTGAACACTGAAGCTTTCTTT. It codes for CASSPPLNTEAFF.

The chain recombines TRBV28 with TRBJ1-2; 8 bases are shared with TRBD1. Germline V CDR1 and CDR2: MDHEN, SYDVKM. The CDR3 consists of 13 residues. After removal of 4 bases from V and 8 bases from J, the junction contained 6 bases not matched to a gene. Here the CDR3 reads CASSSSGGWGYTF. The CDR3 nucleotides are TGTGCCAGCAGTTCTTCAGGGGGCTGGGGCTACACCTTC.

This clonotype was detected a few times. The chain employs TRBV20-1 and TRBJ1-6, with D hard to call. CDR3 length: 15 residues. V was trimmed by 1 base and J by 9 bases, leaving 16 bases between them. Germline V gene sequence: CDR1 DFQATT, CDR2 SNEGSKA (reference sequence). The CDR3 DNA reads as TGCAGTGCTAGAGCCCGCCGGGTGGTTGGTTCACCCCTCCACTTT. It encodes CSARARRVVGSPLHF.

This clonotype appeared many times. The chain couples TRBV11-2 to TRBJ2-5, with 9 bases identical to TRBD1. Germline V gives CDR1 SGHAT, CDR2 FQNNGV. With V trimmed by 2 bases and J by 4 bases, 8 bases remained unmatched. The CDR3 contains 16 residues. The CDR3 DNA sequence: TGTGCCAGCAGCTTATCGTGGGGACAGGGTTTAGAGACCCAGTACTTC. Amino acid sequence: CASSLSWGQGLETQYF. Full variable domain (missing parts from reference TRBV11-2 and TRBJ2-5): EAGVAQSPRYKIIEKRQSVAFWCNPISGHATLYWYQQILGQGPKLLIQFQNNGVVDDSQLPKDRFSAERLKGVDSTLKIQPAKLEDSAVYLCASSLSWGQGLETQYFGPGTRLLVL.

The V call is TRBV20-1, the J call TRBJ2-1; TRBD1 matches 7 bases. The germline CDR1 and CDR2 sequences are DFQATT and SNEGSKA (reference sequence). The V gene end was trimmed by 6 bases and the J gene end by 5 bases; junction bases not matched to a gene: 1. The CDR3 consists of 11 residues. The CDR3 bases are TGCAGTGCACAGGGGCACAATGAGCAGTTCTTC. Translation: CSAQGHNEQFF.

The chain carries TRBV30 and TRBJ2-5; 11 bases fit TRBD1. After removal of 5 bases from V and 5 bases from J, the junction contained 7 bases not matched to a gene. This CDR3 spans 14 amino acids. The germline CDR1 and CDR2 sequences are GTSNPN and SVGIG (reference sequence). CDR3 in DNA: TGTGCCTGGGTAAAGGGACAGGGGGTGGAGACCCAGTACTTC. Protein sequence: CAWVKGQGVETQYF.

This clonotype was seen many times. Here the CDR3 DNA reads TGTGCCAGCAGCTTAATCCCTTCGGGGGTCGAGCAGTACTTC. This gives the protein CASSLIPSGVEQYF. This chain connects TRBV7-2 to TRBJ2-7, with D perhaps TRBD2 (6 bases). The CDR3 has 14 residues. Germline values: CDR1 SGHTA, CDR2 FQGNSA. V lost 2 bases to trimming and J lost 6 bases, with 14 bases between them. Variable domain in full (rest from reference TRBV7-2 and TRBJ2-7): GAGVSQSPSNKVTEKGKDVELRCDPISGHTALYWYRQSLGQGLEFLIYFQGNSAPDKSGLPSDRFSAERTGGSVSTLTIQRTQQEDSAVYLCASSLIPSGVEQYFGPGTRLTVT.

The rearrangement uses TRBV20-1 and TRBJ1-2; TRBD1 is a possible D gene (6 bases). Germline V gives CDR1 DFQATT, CDR2 SNEGSKA (reference sequence). This CDR3 contains 13 residues. The V end was cut by 4 bases, the J end by 10 bases, with 19 bases between. The CDR3 region is CSANLPGHSVYTF. DNA for the CDR3: TGCAGTGCTAATCTACCGGGACATTCGGTCTACACCTTC.

This clonotype is medium-sized. V gene TRBV7-2 combines with J gene TRBJ2-1, with 8 bases fitting TRBD1. The CDR3 has 18 residues. V was clipped by 3 bases and J by 2 bases; unmatched bases: 12. In germline, CDR1 is SGHTA, CDR2 FQGNSA. This CDR3 reads CASSLLGTGQVTYNEQFF. The DNA of the CDR3 is TGTGCCAGCAGCTTGTTAGGTACGGGACAGGTGACCTACAATGAGCAGTTCTTC.

The V call is TRBV7-6, the J call TRBJ1-2, with no clear D. From germline, CDR1 is SGHVS and CDR2 FNYEAQ. The CDR3 loop spans 13 amino acids. V was clipped by 5 bases and J by 6 bases, with 13 bases between them. The CDR3 loop is CASSPGWVHGYTF. DNA of the CDR3: TGTGCCAGCAGCCCCGGCTGGGTTCATGGCTACACCTTC.

V is TRBV2 and J is TRBJ1-5; the D is unclear. Deletions cut 7 bases from V and 8 bases from J, with 18 bases between. From germline, CDR1 is SNHLY and CDR2 FYNNEI. This CDR3 is built from 14 residues. CDR3 nucleotides: TGTGCCAGCAAGGCAGGTGTCGGGGTGGAGCCCCAGCATTTT. It codes for CASKAGVGVEPQHF.

This rearrangement joins TRBV28 to TRBJ1-5; D not certain. The germline CDR1 and CDR2 sequences are MDHEN and SYDVKM. V lost 8 bases and J 7 bases, leaving 18 bases between the germline ends. CDR3 length: 14 amino acids. CDR3 sequence reads: CASLRRVIGQPQHF. The CDR3 DNA reads TGTGCCAGCTTGAGACGGGTTATAGGACAGCCCCAGCATTTT.